The rows below give T cell receptor beta chains drawn from one sample of a study of OX40 agonist ivuxolimab in advanced cancers. The data were produced by immunoSEQ multiplex PCR, yet TCRdb's version contains in-frame clones alone and is incomplete. The data contain around 60,000 clones, about nine tenths of them seen just once; the ten biggest clones take up around 1.8%. Specimen: CD4+ or CD8+ T cells sorted from blood, collected in a trial of the OX40 agonist ivuxolimab. Every receptor here comes from an adult with an advanced solid tumor such as melanoma, head and neck, liver or kidney cancer. The conserved cysteine and the conserved F or W are not part of the CDR3 here. The order of the fields is V gene, CDR3 length, clone size, J gene, CDR3 protein. The listing skips clone size in some rows; elsewhere it reads once, few, many or a size class.

TRBV13	12	once	TRBJ2-2	ASSLGRGGGELF
TRBV19	14	-	TRBJ2-2	ASSPTQSGGSGELF
TRBV6-1	12	-	TRBJ2-3	ASNRQGETDTQY
TRBV6-5	12	-	TRBJ2-1	ASSLSGWTNEQF
TRBV7-2	10	-	TRBJ2-7	ASSLEVGEQY
TRBV5-5	16	-	TRBJ2-2	ASSPRPGTPANTGELF
TRBV30	12	-	TRBJ1-1	AWSLLTVNTEAF
TRBV18	12	-	TRBJ2-7	ASSPPDGAYEQY
TRBV11-2	14	-	TRBJ2-5	ASSLVGGTGMETQY
TRBV4-3	17	-	TRBJ2-3	ASSQDPPRQGLTSDTQY
TRBV28	13	few	TRBJ2-3	ASSTGLSVQDTQY
TRBV28	13	-	TRBJ2-7	ASSPPGLGLYEQY
TRBV6-1	13	once	TRBJ2-7	ASSPSSFLSYEQY
TRBV13	13	-	TRBJ1-4	ASSLRKGADEKLF
TRBV9	9	-	TRBJ2-3	ASLRSDTQY
TRBV6-5	14	once	TRBJ2-4	ASSYSGSVAKNIQY
TRBV29-1	11	-	TRBJ2-1	SVEVGSYNEQF
TRBV5-1	16	-	TRBJ2-6	ASSGGLAGSSGANVLT
TRBV4-1	12	-	TRBJ2-3	ASSQETYTDTQY
TRBV6-1	12	-	TRBJ2-7	ASSLPTGTYEQY
TRBV5-4	11	-	TRBJ2-3	ASSLVGTDTQY
TRBV21-1	10	-	TRBJ2-5	ASSKAQKTQY